This T cell receptor (beta chain) emerged from a study of tumor-infiltrating lymphocytes in localized non-small cell lung cancer. Study background: Patients included smokers and never-smokers with various histologies, some sampled after neoadjuvant chemotherapy.

Study outcomes and limitations: TCRbeta sequencing showed higher T cell infiltration in tumors than uninvolved lung.

Repertoires were generated with immunoSEQ multiplex PCR, while TCRdb's copy carries only in-frame clones and drops some. The profile shows 4,600 or so clones, 95% to 97% of them singletons. Concerning this clone: Its antigen is undetermined.

From germline, CDR1 is SQVTM and CDR2 ANQGSEA. The CDR3 contains 13 residues. Sequenced input: uninvolved lung tissue not adjacent to the tumor. The receptor was derived from a human donor with non-small cell lung cancer. The genes are TRBV29-1 and TRBJ2-5; TRBD2 is a possible D gene (6 bases). The CDR3 DNA is TGCAACCATTCGACATCCTCTACGGGGGAGCAGTACTTC. As protein: CNHSTSSTGEQYF.